This T cell receptor (beta chain) was recorded in a study of blood T cell repertoires in COVID-19. Study-wide context: Some COVID-19 samples were acute and others convalescent; all came from the United States, Italy and Spain. PBMCs, B-cell-depleted T cells, or T cells were the source of the cDNA or gDNA that made up the material.

Unmatched junction bases numbered 10, after V lost 8 bases and J lost 3 bases. This CDR3 spans 15 amino acids. The germline V gene has CDR1 LNHDA and CDR2 SQIVND (reference sequence). Per the original methods: Counts of nucleated cells, estimated from reference gene primer amplification, were obtained. This table comes from immunoSEQ multiplex PCR, and its TCRdb copy is limited to in-frame clones, with some not included. That table furnishes V, J and clone size, whereas the DNA furnished D and trimming. The repertoire consists of some 23,000 clones, with over 75% occurring once and the leading ten covering roughly three fifths.

This clonotype was sampled from a woman over 75 with acute or convalescent COVID-19. The chain combines TRBV19 with TRBJ1-3; TRBD1 agrees at 7 bases. The material sequenced was peripheral blood. CDR3 in amino acids: CASATPTGYGNTIYF. CDR3 nucleotide sequence: TGTGCCAGTGCCACCCCGACAGGGTATGGAAACACCATATATTTT.